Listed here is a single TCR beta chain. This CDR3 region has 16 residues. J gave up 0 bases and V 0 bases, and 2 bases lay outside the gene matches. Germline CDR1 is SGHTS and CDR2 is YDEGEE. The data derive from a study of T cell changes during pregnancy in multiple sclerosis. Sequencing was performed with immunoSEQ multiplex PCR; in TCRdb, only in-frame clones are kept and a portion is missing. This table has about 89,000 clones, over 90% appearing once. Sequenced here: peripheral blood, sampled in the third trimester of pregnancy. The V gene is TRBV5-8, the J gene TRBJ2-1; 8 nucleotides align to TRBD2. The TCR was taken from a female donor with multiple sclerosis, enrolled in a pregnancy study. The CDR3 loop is CASSLVLAGSYNEQFF. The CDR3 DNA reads TGTGCCAGCAGCTTGGTTCTAGCGGGCTCCTACAATGAGCAGTTCTTC.